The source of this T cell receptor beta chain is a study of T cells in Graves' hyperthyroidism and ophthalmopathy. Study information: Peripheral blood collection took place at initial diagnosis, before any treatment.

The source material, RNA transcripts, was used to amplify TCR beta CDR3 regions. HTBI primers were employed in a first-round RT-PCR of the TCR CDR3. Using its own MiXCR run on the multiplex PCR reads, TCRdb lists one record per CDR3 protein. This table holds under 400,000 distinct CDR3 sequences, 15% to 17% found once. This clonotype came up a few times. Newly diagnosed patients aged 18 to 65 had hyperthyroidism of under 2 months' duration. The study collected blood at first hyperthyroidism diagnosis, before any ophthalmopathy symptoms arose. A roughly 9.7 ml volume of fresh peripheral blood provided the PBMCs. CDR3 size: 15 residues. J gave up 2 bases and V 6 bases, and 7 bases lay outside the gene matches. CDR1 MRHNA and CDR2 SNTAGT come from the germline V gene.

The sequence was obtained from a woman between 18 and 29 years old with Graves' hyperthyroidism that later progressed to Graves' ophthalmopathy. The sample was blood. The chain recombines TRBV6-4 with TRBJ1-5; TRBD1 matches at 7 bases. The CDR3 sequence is CASSRRQGGNQPQHF. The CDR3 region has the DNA TGTGCCAGCAGCCGGAGACAGGGAGGCAATCAGCCCCAGCATTTT.